In its sample, the clone carrying this T cell receptor (beta chain) was seen many times. The antigen is undetermined. This specimen comes from a study of blood T cells in healthy people across ages. Together with a sample-barcoded 5' primer, a J-beta primer mix was included in a second PCR lasting about 6 to 11 cycles. Each CDR3 protein gets one entry after TCRdb re-called the 5' RACE reads with MiXCR. The sample carries 790,000 or so distinct CDR3 sequences, about 45% recorded once. Overall study results and limits: With donor CMV status unknown, expanded clonotype changes were possibly confounded.

Sequencing was done on a sample of blood. This TCR came from a man aged 80 or over in good health.

CDR3 amino acids: CASSEGLGRSYEQYF. For the CDR3, the DNA is TGTGCCAGCAGCGAGGGACTAGGGCGCTCCTACGAGCAGTACTTC. The chain carries TRBV13 and TRBJ2-7, with 8 bases lining up with TRBD2. Germline V lookup: CDR1 PRHDT, CDR2 FYEKMQ (reference sequence). This CDR3 contains 15 residues. J was trimmed by 0 bases and V by 5 bases; bases with no gene match: 6.